This TCR beta chain was sequenced for a study of response to subunit inactivated influenza vaccine. Germline loops: CDR1 WNHNN, CDR2 SYGVQD (reference sequence). With 0 bases removed from V and 5 bases from J, the gap between germline ends came to 8 bases. The CDR3 spans 13 residues. This clonotype was detected a few times. TCRdb reanalysed the RT-PCR reads using MiXCR and keeps one entry per CDR3 protein. The sample carries just over 300,000 distinct CDR3 sequences, 21% recorded once. This sequence joins TRBV10-1 and TRBJ2-7; no definite D call. The TCR originated in a man between 45 and 75 years old who received an inactivated influenza vaccine. The starting material was PBMCs from blood, obtained 21 months after vaccination. The CDR3 region has the DNA TGCGCCAGCAGTGAGTCCCTAATCCACGAGCAGTACTTC. Translating gives CASSESLIHEQYF.